The entry that follows covers one TCR beta chain sequence. The sample is drawn from a study of blood T cell repertoires in COVID-19. Study-wide background: Samples taken during acute and convalescent COVID-19 were collected in the United States, Italy and Spain. Sources were T cells, B-cell-depleted T cells, or PBMCs; the material itself was cDNA or gDNA.

Under the authors' procedure: Quantification of nucleated cells was approximated via reference gene primer amplification. TCRdb keeps only in-frame clones here, not all; method: immunoSEQ multiplex PCR. V, J and clone size are taken as reported in that table, and D and trimming were inferred from the DNA itself. Of some 250,000 clones in the sample, over 80% were seen once. Germline V gene lookup returns CDR1 SGHNT and CDR2 YYREEE (reference sequence). V dropped 2 bases and J dropped 5; count of bases not matched to a gene: 20. This CDR3 spans 19 amino acids. Source material: peripheral blood. The receptor comes from a man aged 40-49 years with acute or convalescent COVID-19. The V call is TRBV5-4, the J call TRBJ1-1; TRBD1 matches 8 bases. CDR3 protein: CASSLKPPGQDFPATEAFF. In DNA, the CDR3 is TGTGCCAGCAGCTTAAAACCGCCGGGACAGGACTTTCCTGCTACTGAAGCTTTCTTT.